The 9 T cell receptor beta chains in this list originate from one sample, sequenced in a study of identical twins. MiXCR, applied by TCRdb to the 5' RACE reads, yields one record per CDR3 protein. Here the sample spans 200,000 to 300,000 distinct CDR3 sequences, 7% to 8.5% being singletons. These data are also associated with another study on yellow fever vaccine responses in identical twins.

Sequencing used CD8+ T cells sorted from blood. The receptor set was obtained from a woman younger than 30 in good health.

The V gene is TRBV20-1, the J gene TRBJ1-2; 8 nucleotides agree with TRBD1. Looked up from germline, CDR1 is DFQATT and CDR2 is SNEGSKA (reference sequence). The CDR3 is 13 residues long. Trimming removed 0 bases from V and 6 bases from J; junction bases left unmatched: 3. CDR3 amino acids: CSAREQGEDGYTF. The CDR3 DNA follows: TGCAGTGCTAGAGAACAGGGGGAAGATGGCTACACCTTC.

This clonotype was seen ten or more times. This sequence joins TRBV12-3 or TRBV12-4 and TRBJ2-1; D is unclear. Between the trimmed V and J ends, which lost 9 bases and 2 bases, there was a span of 11 bases. This CDR3 has 13 amino acids. DNA of the CDR3: TGTGCCAGTTCCCCTTACCCCTACAATGAGCAGTTCTTC. This codes for CASSPYPYNEQFF.

This clonotype was detected many times. V usage is TRBV25-1 and J usage is TRBJ2-3; unclear D gene. The V gene's germline CDR1 is MGHDK and CDR2 SYGVNS. This CDR3 contains 13 residues. V dropped 10 bases and J dropped 5 bases, with 16 bases sitting between them. CDR3 amino acids: CATAEGFGDTQYF. The CDR3 nucleotides are TGTGCCACCGCCGAAGGGTTTGGAGATACGCAGTATTTT. The full variable domain, in which reference TRBV25-1 and TRBJ2-3 provide the parts outside the CDR3, is EADIYQTPRYLVIGTGKKITLECSQTMGHDKMYWYQQDPGMELHLIHYSYGVNSTEKGDLSSESTVSRIRTEHFPLTLESARPSHTSQYLCATAEGFGDTQYFGPGTRLTVL.

This clonotype has just a few counts. The gene calls are TRBV10-2 and TRBJ2-5, with D possibly TRBD2 on 5 matching bases. The CDR3 is made up of 20 amino acids. The V end lost 4 bases, the J end lost 1 base, and 28 bases lay between the germline ends. In germline, CDR1 is WSHSY, CDR2 SAAADI. The CDR3 DNA sequence: TGCGCCAGCAGTGTGAATCATATGGGAGCCGGGCCTCTATTCCAAGAGACCCAGTACTTC. It is translated as CASSVNHMGAGPLFQETQYF.

This clonotype was observed at least ten times. The chain links TRBV27 to TRBJ2-7; D may correspond to TRBD1 or TRBD2 (5 bases each). Deletions cut 3 bases from V and 3 bases from J, with 9 bases between. The CDR3 is 13 amino acids. CDR1 and CDR2 from the germline V gene are MNHEY and SMNVEV (reference sequence). CDR3 region: CASSFGAGYEQYV. The CDR3 DNA reads TGTGCCAGCAGTTTTGGGGCGGGCTACGAGCAGTACGTC.

The V gene is TRBV5-6, the J gene TRBJ2-7; weak D call: TRBD2 (5 bases). CDR3 length: 12 residues. Germline V gene sequence: CDR1 SGHDT, CDR2 YYEEEE. With 3 bases removed from V and 7 bases from J, the gap between germline ends came to 11 bases. The CDR3 reads CASSYDPGEQYV. CDR3 nucleotide sequence: TGTGCCAGCAGCTACGATCCGGGGGAGCAGTACGTC.

This clonotype was observed at least ten times. The CDR3 protein is CASSLAETSTDTQYF. In DNA form, the CDR3 reads TGCGCCAGCAGCTTGGCGGAAACTAGCACAGATACGCAGTATTTT. The rearrangement joins TRBV5-1 to TRBJ2-3; D is uncertain. CDR1 and CDR2 (germline): SGHRS, YFSETQ. Trimming cost V 0 bases and J 0 bases, with 8 bases left between them. The CDR3 totals 15 residues. Looking up the rest from reference TRBV5-1 and TRBJ2-3 gives the full variable domain: KAGVTQTPRYLIKTRGQQVTLSCSPISGHRSVSWYQQTPGQGLQFLFEYFSETQRNKGNFPGRFSGRQFSNSRSEMNVSTLELGDSALYLCASSLAETSTDTQYFGPGTRLTVL.

The chain links TRBV14 to TRBJ1-4; D call uncertain. The germline V and J ends were trimmed by 3 bases and 7 bases, with 15 bases remaining between them. Germline loops: CDR1 SGHDN, CDR2 FVKESK. The CDR3 sequence is 15 residues long. CDR3 coding DNA: TGTGCCAGCAGCCATCGACCCAGTGAAGGTGAAAAACTGTTTTTT. This translates into CASSHRPSEGEKLFF.

This clonotype was counted at least ten times. This sequence joins TRBV9 and TRBJ2-3, with a possible D match to TRBD2 (7 bases). The CDR3 length is 15 residues. Germline loops: CDR1 SGDLS, CDR2 YYNGEE. V gave up 0 bases and J gave up 1 base, with 9 bases separating them. This CDR3 reads CASSVEGGRTDTQYF. CDR3 coding DNA: TGTGCCAGCAGCGTAGAGGGGGGGCGCACAGATACGCAGTATTTT.